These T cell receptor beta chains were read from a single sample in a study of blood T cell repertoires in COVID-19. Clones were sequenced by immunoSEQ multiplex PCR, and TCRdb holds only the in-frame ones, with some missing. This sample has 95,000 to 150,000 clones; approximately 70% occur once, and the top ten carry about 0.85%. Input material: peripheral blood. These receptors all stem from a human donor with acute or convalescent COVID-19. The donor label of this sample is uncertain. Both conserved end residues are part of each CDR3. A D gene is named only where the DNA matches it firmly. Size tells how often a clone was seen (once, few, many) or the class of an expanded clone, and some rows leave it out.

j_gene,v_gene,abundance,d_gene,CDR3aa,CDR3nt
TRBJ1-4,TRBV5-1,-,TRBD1,CASSLVGQGREKLFF,TGCGCCAGCAGCTTGGTGGGACAGGGTCGGGAAAAACTGTTTTTT
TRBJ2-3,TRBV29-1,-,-,CSVGRTDTQYF,TGCAGCGTGGGGCGCACAGATACGCAGTATTTT
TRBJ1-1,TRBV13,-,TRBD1,CASTTGTGVWTEAFF,TGTGCCAGCACTACCGGGACAGGGGTTTGGACTGAAGCTTTCTTT
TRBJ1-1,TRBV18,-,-,CASSPAPENTEAFF,TGTGCCAGCTCACCCGCCCCAGAGAACACTGAAGCTTTCTTT
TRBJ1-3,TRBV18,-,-,CASSPDLAGPSSGNTIYF,TGTGCCAGCTCACCAGATTTGGCAGGCCCCAGCTCTGGAAACACCATATATTTT
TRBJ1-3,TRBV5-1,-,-,CASSLDGGFSGNTIYF,TGCGCCAGCAGCTTGGACGGGGGATTCTCTGGAAACACCATATATTTT
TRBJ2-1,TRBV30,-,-,CASNRGNNEQFF,TGTGCCTCAAACCGGGGGAACAATGAGCAGTTCTTC
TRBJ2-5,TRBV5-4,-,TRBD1,CAGGRTGRETQYF,TGTGCCGGGGGACGGACAGGGAGAGAGACCCAGTACTTC
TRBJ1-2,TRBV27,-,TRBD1,CASSPWGTGGRERGGYTF,TGTGCCAGCAGCCCCTGGGGGACAGGGGGGCGAGAGAGAGGTGGCTACACCTTC
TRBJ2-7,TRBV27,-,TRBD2,CASSGTSGFYEQYF,TGTGCCAGCAGTGGGACTAGCGGGTTCTACGAGCAGTACTTC
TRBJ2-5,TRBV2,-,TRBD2,CASSGGPSGVQETQYF,TGTGCCAGCAGTGGAGGGCCTAGCGGGGTGCAAGAGACCCAGTACTTC
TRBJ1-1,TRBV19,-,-,CASSISVNTEAFF,TGTGCCAGTAGTATTTCCGTGAACACTGAAGCTTTCTTT
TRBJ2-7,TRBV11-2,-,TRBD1,CASSLDRDREGYEQYF,TGTGCCAGCAGCCTAGACAGGGACAGGGAGGGCTACGAGCAGTACTTC
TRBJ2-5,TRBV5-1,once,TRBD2,CASSPGTSGGETQYF,TGCGCCAGCAGCCCCGGGACTAGCGGTGGGGAGACCCAGTACTTC
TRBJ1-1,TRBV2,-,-,CASSGQLNTEAFF,TGTGCCAGCAGTGGACAGTTAAACACTGAAGCTTTCTTT
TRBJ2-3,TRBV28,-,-,CASSLSPSNFADTQYF,TGTGCCAGCAGTTTATCTCCTAGTAACTTTGCAGATACGCAGTATTTT
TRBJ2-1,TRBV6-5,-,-,CASMRTADEQFF,TGTGCCAGCATGCGGACAGCCGACGAGCAGTTCTTC
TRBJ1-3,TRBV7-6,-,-,CASSPRTAGNTIYF,TGTGCCAGCAGCCCCCGGACAGCTGGAAACACCATATATTTT
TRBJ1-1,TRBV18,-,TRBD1,CASSRDRGLDTEAFF,TGTGCCAGCTCACGGGACAGGGGGCTAGACACTGAAGCTTTCTTT
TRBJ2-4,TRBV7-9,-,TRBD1,CASSERTGRNIQYF,TGTGCCAGCAGCGAAAGGACAGGGCGGAACATTCAGTACTTC
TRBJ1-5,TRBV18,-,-,CASSPAAGNQPQHF,TGTGCCAGCTCACCTGCGGCGGGGAATCAGCCCCAGCATTTT
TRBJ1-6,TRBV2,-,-,CASSESGSPLHF,TGTGCCAGCAGTGAGTCTGGCTCACCCCTCCACTTT
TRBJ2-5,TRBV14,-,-,CASSQQRFPGETQYF,TGTGCCAGCAGCCAACAGCGCTTCCCCGGGGAGACCCAGTACTTC
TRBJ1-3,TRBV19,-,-,CASSLESVFSGNTIYF,TGTGCCAGTAGTCTTGAGAGCGTCTTCTCTGGAAACACCATATATTTT
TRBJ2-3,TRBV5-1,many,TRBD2,CASSPRLSGGAIDTQYF,TGCGCCAGCAGTCCTCGCCTTAGCGGGGGGGCGATAGATACGCAGTATTTT
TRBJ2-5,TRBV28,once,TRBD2,CASSLGGTSETQYF,TGTGCCAGCAGTTTGGGAGGGACTTCGGAGACCCAGTACTTC
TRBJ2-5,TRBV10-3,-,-,CAISELEVQETQYF,TGTGCCATCAGTGAGCTAGAAGTTCAAGAGACCCAGTACTTC
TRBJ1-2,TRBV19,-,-,CARGAMSRPNYGYTF,TGTGCCAGAGGAGCAATGTCCCGACCTAACTATGGCTACACCTTC
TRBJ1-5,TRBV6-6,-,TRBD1,CASSRDRDNQPQHF,TGTGCCAGCAGTAGGGACAGGGACAATCAGCCCCAGCATTTT
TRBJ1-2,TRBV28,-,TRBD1,CASSRPGQGSHGYTF,TGTGCCAGCAGCCGACCGGGACAGGGAAGTCATGGCTACACCTTC
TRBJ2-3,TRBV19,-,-,CATRGSFTDTQYF,TGTGCCACCCGGGGGTCTTTCACAGATACGCAGTATTTT
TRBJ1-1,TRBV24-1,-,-,CATSRTSGTEAFF,TGTGCCACCAGTCGCACCTCCGGCACTGAAGCTTTCTTT
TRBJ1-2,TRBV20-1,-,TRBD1,CSASGGQGADYGYTF,TGCAGTGCTAGTGGGGGACAGGGGGCGGACTATGGCTACACCTTC
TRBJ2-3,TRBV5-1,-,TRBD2,CASRERGSGTDTQYF,TGCGCCAGCAGAGAACGCGGGAGCGGCACAGATACGCAGTATTTT
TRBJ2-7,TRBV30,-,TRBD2,CAGRTGTSSYEQYF,TGTGCCGGAAGGACGGGGACTAGCTCCTACGAGCAGTACTTC
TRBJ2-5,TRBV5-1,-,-,CASSLTVGAGETQYF,TGCGCCAGCAGCTTGACGGTGGGGGCCGGTGAGACCCAGTACTTC
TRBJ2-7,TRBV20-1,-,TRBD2,CSASKGLAGGEQYF,TGCAGTGCTAGTAAAGGACTAGCGGGGGGCGAGCAGTACTTC
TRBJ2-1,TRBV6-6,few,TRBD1,CASGTRQGSSYNEQFF,TGTGCCAGCGGAACGAGACAGGGAAGCTCCTACAATGAGCAGTTCTTC
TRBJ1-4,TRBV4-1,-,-,CASSQSGTTNEKLFF,TGCGCCAGCAGCCAAAGCGGGACAACTAATGAAAAACTGTTTTTT
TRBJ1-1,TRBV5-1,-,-,CASSSRPEGRNTEAFF,TGCGCCAGCAGCTCCAGACCGGAGGGTAGGAACACTGAAGCTTTCTTT
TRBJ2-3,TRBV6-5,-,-,CASTDGGFGQYF,TGTGCCAGCACCGATGGGGGGTTCGGGCAGTATTTT
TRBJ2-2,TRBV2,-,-,CASSGGTDAGELFF,TGTGCCAGCAGTGGGGGGACTGATGCCGGGGAGCTGTTTTTT
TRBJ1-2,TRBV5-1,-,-,CASRGGEAPNYGYTF,TGCGCCAGCAGAGGGGGGGAGGCACCAAACTATGGCTACACCTTC
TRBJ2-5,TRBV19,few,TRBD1,CASSIGGDRVQETQYF,TGTGCCAGTAGTATTGGGGGGGACAGGGTGCAAGAGACCCAGTACTTC
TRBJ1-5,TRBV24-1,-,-,CATSPTDAPGQPQHF,TGTGCCACCAGTCCCACCGACGCTCCGGGTCAGCCCCAGCATTTT